Listed below are T cell receptor beta chains from one sample, sequenced in a study of T-cell memory formation after mild COVID-19. TCRdb reanalysed the 5' RACE reads using MiXCR and keeps one entry per CDR3 protein. The table shows about 250,000 distinct CDR3 sequences, with more than 15% occurring only once. Source material: PBMCs or a T cell subset sorted from them (not recorded which). Source of these receptors: a man between 18 and 29 years old who had mild COVID-19 (a few samples of this study predate the infection). Cell type and time point are not known. CDR3s include the opening cysteine and the closing phenylalanine or tryptophan. Fields, in order: D gene, clone size, CDR3 length, J gene, V gene, CDR3 protein, CDR3 DNA. The D gene is left open where the match is weak. A row's size may be missing; if present it is once, few, many or a size class.

D: TRBD2
size: many
length: 17
J: TRBJ2-1
V: TRBV7-9
CDR3: CASSSGLAGLSYNEQFF
DNA: TGTGCCAGCAGCTCCGGACTAGCGGGGCTCTCCTACAATGAGCAGTTCTTC

D: TRBD2
size: .
length: 16
J: TRBJ2-3
V: TRBV7-2
CDR3: CASSLARLAGTDTQYF
DNA: TGTGCCAGCAGCTTAGCGCGCCTAGCGGGGACAGATACGCAGTATTTT

D: TRBD1
size: .
length: 16
J: TRBJ1-5
V: TRBV6-9
CDR3: CASRHGQGEFNQPQHF
DNA: TGTGCCAGCAGACACGGACAGGGGGAATTCAATCAGCCCCAGCATTTT

D: .
size: few
length: 15
J: TRBJ1-2
V: TRBV3-1
CDR3: CASSSTRVLGYGYTF
DNA: TGTGCCAGCAGCTCAACGAGGGTTTTGGGCTATGGCTACACCTTC

D: .
size: few
length: 14
J: TRBJ1-2
V: TRBV5-1
CDR3: CASSRDRNNYGYTF
DNA: TGCGCCAGCAGCCGGGACCGGAATAACTATGGCTACACCTTC

D: TRBD2
size: many
length: 15
J: TRBJ2-3
V: TRBV9
CDR3: CASNRAGTPTDTQYF
DNA: TGTGCCAGCAATCGAGCGGGGACCCCCACAGATACGCAGTATTTT

D: TRBD2
size: .
length: 14
J: TRBJ2-1
V: TRBV27
CDR3: CASIQRGEFGEQFF
DNA: TGTGCCAGCATCCAGCGGGGGGAGTTCGGTGAGCAGTTCTTC

D: .
size: many
length: 14
J: TRBJ2-7
V: TRBV6-4
CDR3: CASSPAPFSYEQYF
DNA: TGTGCCAGCAGTCCAGCTCCCTTCTCCTACGAGCAGTACTTC

D: .
size: few
length: 14
J: TRBJ2-2
V: TRBV5-4
CDR3: CASSSRNWGGELFF
DNA: TGTGCCAGCAGCTCCCGTAACTGGGGCGGGGAGCTGTTTTTT

D: .
size: .
length: 13
J: TRBJ2-5
V: TRBV20-1
CDR3: CSASPPYQETQYF
DNA: TGCAGTGCTAGCCCGCCATATCAAGAGACCCAGTACTTC

D: .
size: .
length: 11
J: TRBJ2-3
V: TRBV3-1
CDR3: CASTSTDTQYF
DNA: TGTGCCAGCACCTCCACCGATACGCAGTATTTT

D: .
size: few
length: 14
J: TRBJ2-5
V: TRBV7-2
CDR3: CASRPDWNEETQYF
DNA: TGTGCCAGCAGACCTGATTGGAACGAAGAGACCCAGTACTTC

D: .
size: .
length: 17
J: TRBJ1-2
V: TRBV5-1
CDR3: CASSLLAGAPVDYGYTF
DNA: TGCGCCAGCAGCTTGCTTGCCGGGGCCCCCGTAGACTATGGCTACACCTTC

D: .
size: .
length: 15
J: TRBJ1-5
V: TRBV4-1
CDR3: CASRQSPGSNQPQHF
DNA: TGCGCCAGCAGGCAGAGCCCGGGTAGCAATCAGCCCCAGCATTTT

D: .
size: .
length: 16
J: TRBJ1-2
V: TRBV5-6
CDR3: CASSLGAGTGYYGYTF
DNA: TGTGCCAGCAGCTTGGGGGCAGGGACGGGGTACTATGGCTACACCTTC

D: .
size: few
length: 14
J: TRBJ2-6
V: TRBV20-1
CDR3: CSASPASGANVLTF
DNA: TGCAGTGCTAGCCCTGCGAGTGGGGCCAACGTCCTGACTTTC

D: .
size: few
length: 14
J: TRBJ1-2
V: TRBV7-9
CDR3: CASSLAGLNYGYTF
DNA: TGTGCCAGCAGCTTAGCGGGCCTCAACTATGGCTACACCTTC

D: .
size: few
length: 14
J: TRBJ1-1
V: TRBV20-1
CDR3: CSARRLGGGTEAFF
DNA: TGCAGTGCTAGGAGGTTGGGGGGAGGGACTGAAGCTTTCTTT

D: .
size: .
length: 14
J: TRBJ1-1
V: TRBV20-1
CDR3: CSARVWGPNTEAFF
DNA: TGCAGTGCTAGAGTCTGGGGACCGAACACTGAAGCTTTCTTT

D: .
size: few
length: 15
J: TRBJ2-3
V: TRBV4-1
CDR3: CASSQVAWKGETQYF
DNA: TGCGCCAGCAGCCAAGTAGCCTGGAAAGGGGAAACGCAGTATTTT

D: .
size: few
length: 10
J: TRBJ1-5
V: TRBV20-1
CDR3: CSASEQPQHF
DNA: TGCAGTGCTAGTGAACAGCCCCAGCATTTT

D: TRBD2
size: few
length: 16
J: TRBJ2-1
V: TRBV20-1
CDR3: CSARRLAGAAYNEQFF
DNA: TGCAGTGCTAGACGACTAGCGGGGGCCGCCTACAATGAGCAGTTCTTC

D: .
size: .
length: 15
J: TRBJ1-3
V: TRBV3-1
CDR3: CASSRRTASGNTIYF
DNA: TGTGCCAGCAGCCGACGGACTGCCTCTGGAAACACCATATATTTT

D: TRBD2
size: .
length: 16
J: TRBJ2-2
V: TRBV18
CDR3: CASSSRGGSDTGELFF
DNA: TGTGCCAGCTCATCACGGGGGGGTTCGGACACCGGGGAGCTGTTTTTT

D: TRBD2
size: .
length: 18
J: TRBJ2-1
V: TRBV7-2
CDR3: CASSLAQGLAGGTNEQFF
DNA: TGTGCCAGCAGCTTAGCGCAGGGACTAGCGGGGGGAACCAATGAGCAGTTCTTC

D: .
size: few
length: 14
J: TRBJ1-5
V: TRBV5-1
CDR3: CASSFGGLNQPQHF
DNA: TGCGCCAGCAGCTTCGGAGGACTCAATCAGCCCCAGCATTTT

D: .
size: .
length: 16
J: TRBJ2-1
V: TRBV7-8
CDR3: CASSSMVAGSYNEQFF
DNA: TGTGCCAGCAGCTCAATGGTTGCGGGCTCCTACAATGAGCAGTTCTTC

D: .
size: once
length: 14
J: TRBJ1-4
V: TRBV20-1
CDR3: CSARDWARNEKLFF
DNA: TGCAGTGCTAGAGATTGGGCGAGAAATGAAAAACTGTTTTTT

D: .
size: many
length: 12
J: TRBJ2-3
V: TRBV10-3
CDR3: CAISVGADTQYF
DNA: TGTGCCATCAGTGTCGGCGCGGATACGCAGTATTTT

D: TRBD1
size: .
length: 13
J: TRBJ1-5
V: TRBV10-3
CDR3: CAIRGTDNQPQHF
DNA: TGTGCCATCAGGGGGACAGACAATCAGCCCCAGCATTTT

D: .
size: few
length: 19
J: TRBJ1-1
V: TRBV12-5
CDR3: CASGLDPRQEPMGHTEAFF
DNA: TGTGCTAGTGGTTTAGACCCCAGACAGGAACCTATGGGGCACACTGAAGCTTTCTTT

D: TRBD1
size: .
length: 12
J: TRBJ2-5
V: TRBV28
CDR3: CASSVSGQVIYF
DNA: TGTGCCAGCAGTGTCTCTGGACAGGTCATTTACTTC

D: TRBD1
size: .
length: 15
J: TRBJ2-2
V: TRBV2
CDR3: CASSEAIRGSGELFF
DNA: TGTGCCAGCAGTGAAGCGATCAGGGGGTCCGGGGAGCTGTTTTTT

D: .
size: .
length: 15
J: TRBJ1-4
V: TRBV5-1
CDR3: CASSRGEITNEKLFF
DNA: TGCGCCAGCAGCCGGGGGGAAATAACTAATGAAAAACTGTTTTTT